These 29 T cell receptor beta chains originate from one sample sequenced in a study of blood T cell repertoires in COVID-19. Produced via immunoSEQ multiplex PCR; TCRdb's table is partial and in-frame only. The data hold about 280,000 clones, with 80% to 90% observed a single time. Sample: peripheral blood. Receptors originate from a woman aged 25-40 years with active or convalescent COVID-19.

The chain uses TRBV29-1 and TRBJ1-2; D ambiguous. Germline assignment: CDR1 SQVTM and CDR2 ANQGSEA. The CDR3 spans 13 residues. V was trimmed by 6 bases and J by 7 bases, leaving 18 bases between them. The CDR3 bases are TGCAGCGTCGAGGGTGCATGGACCAGTGGCTACACCTTC. Amino acid sequence: CSVEGAWTSGYTF.

The chain recombines TRBV5-8 with TRBJ2-1; maybe TRBD1 (6 bases). Germline V gives CDR1 SGHTS, CDR2 YDEGEE. V was cut by 7 bases and J by 1 base, with 6 bases left in between. CDR3 length: 12 residues. CDR3 DNA sequence: TGTGCCAGCCAGGGGTCCTACAATGAGCAGTTCTTC. It encodes CASQGSYNEQFF.

This rearrangement joins TRBV3-1 (or the pseudogene TRBV3-2) to TRBJ2-1; D ambiguous. The germline V gene encodes CDR1 LGHDT and CDR2 YNNKEL (reference sequence). The CDR3 is made up of 12 amino acids. V was trimmed by 5 bases and J by 12 bases, leaving 14 bases between them. The DNA for the CDR3 is TGTGCCAGCAGCGATTTGAGGTTTCGGCAGTTCTTC. This translates into CASSDLRFRQFF.

J is TRBJ2-3 and V is TRBV25-1; 8 bases align to TRBD1. Trimming removed 5 bases from V and 1 base from J; junction bases left unmatched: 5. The CDR3 extends over 15 amino acids. Germline CDR1 reads MGHDK; CDR2 reads SYGVNS. Here the CDR3 DNA reads TGTGCCAGCAGTCGCCAGGGGGCAGGCACAGATACGCAGTATTTT. Its protein product is CASSRQGAGTDTQYF.

The chain couples TRBV9 to TRBJ2-2; 10 bases are shared with TRBD1. The CDR3 runs to 16 residues. Germline V gives CDR1 SGDLS, CDR2 YYNGEE. J gave up 6 bases and V 0 bases, and 5 bases lay outside the gene matches. The CDR3 DNA is TGTGCCAGCAGCGTAGTGGGACAGGGGTTCTCCGGGGAGCTGTTTTTT. Amino acid sequence: CASSVVGQGFSGELFF.

The CDR3 loop reads CASSVLNTEAFF. Written as DNA, the CDR3 is TGTGCCAGCAGTGTATTGAACACTGAAGCTTTCTTT. V usage is TRBV12-3 or TRBV12-4 and J usage is TRBJ1-1; no clear D. The CDR3 length is 12 residues. The V end lost 5 bases, the J end lost 0 bases, and 4 bases lay between the germline ends.

This clone appeared a few times. The V and J genes are TRBV5-1 and TRBJ2-7; TRBD1 is a possible D gene (6 bases). This CDR3 is built from 17 residues. Trimming removed 2 bases from V and 5 bases from J, with 23 bases in between. The germline V gene encodes CDR1 SGHRS and CDR2 YFSETQ. The chain's CDR3 is CASSFTQTGSFAHEQYF. For the CDR3, the DNA is TGCGCCAGCAGCTTTACACAAACAGGGAGCTTTGCCCACGAGCAGTACTTC.

V usage is TRBV28 and J usage is TRBJ1-2; D unresolved. With 10 bases removed from V and 4 bases from J, the gap between germline ends came to 13 bases. This CDR3 spans 12 amino acids. In germline, CDR1 is MDHEN, CDR2 SYDVKM. The CDR3 is CATVTLSYGYTF. The CDR3 bases are TGTGCCACCGTGACATTGAGCTATGGCTACACCTTC.

This clone was counted once. This sequence joins TRBV7-3 and TRBJ2-1, with 16 bases fitting TRBD2. The junction had 5 bases not matched to a gene; V was cut back by 3 bases and J by 0 bases. The V gene's germline CDR1 is SGHTA and CDR2 FQGTGA. The CDR3 is 19 amino acids. For the CDR3, the DNA is TGTGCCAGCAGCTTGACCGGGACTAGCGGGGGGGTCTCCTACAATGAGCAGTTCTTC. This translates into CASSLTGTSGGVSYNEQFF.

This CDR3 is CASSSRQERQETQYF. The CDR3 coding sequence is TGTGCCAGCAGCTCGAGACAGGAGCGACAAGAGACCCAGTACTTC. The V gene is TRBV5-4, the J gene TRBJ2-5, with a possible D match to TRBD1 (6 bases). Germline CDR1 is SGHNT and CDR2 is YYREEE (reference sequence). CDR3 length equals 15 residues. The ends were cut back, 3 bases at V and 2 bases at J, with 14 bases in the middle.

This rearrangement joins TRBV28 to TRBJ1-5; TRBD1 matches 7 bases. The CDR3 runs 14 residues. V lost 1 base to trimming and J lost 12 bases; unmatched junction nucleotides: 9. Germline CDR1 and CDR2: MDHEN and SYDVKM. The CDR3: CASSLSDRRGLQHF. DNA for the CDR3: TGTGCCAGCAGTTTATCCGACAGGAGGGGGCTCCAGCATTTT.

This sequence joins TRBV5-5 and TRBJ2-7; TRBD1 might be the D (6 bases). V was shortened by 2 bases and J by 3 bases, with 6 bases between the two germline ends. CDR1 is SGHKS, CDR2 YYEKEE, per germline (reference sequence). The CDR3 totals 12 residues. CDR3: CASSFRGYEQYF. CDR3 in DNA: TGTGCCAGCAGCTTCAGGGGCTACGAGCAGTACTTC.

The V call is TRBV2, the J call TRBJ1-4, with 7 positions matching TRBD1. The CDR3 runs to 14 residues. The ends lost 5 bases at V and 7 bases at J; junction bases unmatched: 7. CDR1 SNHLY and CDR2 FYNNEI come from the germline V gene. For the CDR3, the DNA is TGTGCCAGCAGTCAAAAGACAGGGATTGAAAAACTGTTTTTT. Translation: CASSQKTGIEKLFF.

The rearrangement joins TRBV28 to TRBJ1-1; D gene uncertain. Trimming removed 3 bases from V and 2 bases from J, with 7 bases in between. The length of the CDR3 is 13 residues. Germline CDR1 and CDR2: MDHEN and SYDVKM. In DNA form, the CDR3 reads TGTGCCAGCAGTTTCCTCACAAACACTGAAGCTTTCTTT. It specifies CASSFLTNTEAFF.

The rearrangement joins TRBV20-1 to TRBJ1-5; perhaps TRBD1 as D (5 bases). The CDR3 is 11 residues long. V lost 6 bases, J lost 11 bases, and 14 bases lay in between. Germline CDR1 is DFQATT and CDR2 is SNEGSKA (reference sequence). The CDR3 loop reads CSAGGGPAQHF. The CDR3 DNA follows: TGCAGTGCCGGGGGTGGTCCAGCCCAGCATTTT.

V is TRBV2 and J is TRBJ1-1, with 7 bases fitting TRBD1. The germline gives CDR1 SNHLY, CDR2 FYNNEI. After removal of 6 bases from V and 2 bases from J, the junction contained 12 bases not matched to a gene. This CDR3 has 16 residues. CDR3 residues: CASRNLPGQRNTEAFF. In nucleotides, the CDR3 is TGTGCCAGCAGGAACCTCCCGGGACAGAGAAACACTGAAGCTTTCTTT.

The chain has TRBV28 and TRBJ2-5; D may be TRBD2 (6 bases). This CDR3 spans 13 amino acids. The germline gives CDR1 MDHEN, CDR2 SYDVKM. Trimming removed 6 bases from V and 3 bases from J, with 11 bases in between. DNA for the CDR3: TGTGCCAGCAGAGAATCGGGGGAAGAGACCCAGTACTTC. This gives the protein CASRESGEETQYF.

The V gene is TRBV5-5, the J gene TRBJ1-1; D is possibly TRBD1 (5 bases). The germline V gene encodes CDR1 SGHKS and CDR2 YYEKEE (reference sequence). The CDR3 loop spans 15 amino acids. The ends were cut back, 4 bases at V and 4 bases at J, with 17 bases in the middle. CDR3 residues: CASSLSFAGGTEAFF. The CDR3, as DNA: TGTGCCAGCAGCCTGTCGTTCGCCGGGGGCACTGAAGCTTTCTTT.

CDR3 region: CASSLDYSDRGFSYEQYF. CDR3 sequence (DNA): TGTGCCAGCTCACTGGACTATTCGGACAGGGGGTTTTCCTACGAGCAGTACTTC. This chain connects TRBV18 to TRBJ2-7, with 10 bases fitting TRBD1. CDR3 length equals 18 residues. V was pared by 4 bases and J by 1 base, with 13 bases of the junction left unmatched. The germline V gene has CDR1 KGHSH and CDR2 LQKENI.

The rearrangement uses TRBV27 and TRBJ1-6; possible D gene TRBD1, 6 bases. The CDR3 loop spans 15 amino acids. V dropped 6 bases and J dropped 6 bases, with 15 bases sitting between them. CDR1 and CDR2 from the germline V gene are MNHEY and SMNVEV (reference sequence). CDR3 in amino acids: CASRDSLGPNSPLHF. The CDR3 nucleotides read TGTGCCAGCAGGGACAGCCTAGGGCCTAATTCACCCCTCCACTTT.

V gene TRBV11-1 combines with J gene TRBJ2-7; D uncertain. The CDR3 is made up of 14 amino acids. The V end was cut by 1 base, the J end by 1 base, with 8 bases between. Per the germline V gene, CDR1 is SGHAT and CDR2 is FQDESV (reference sequence). The CDR3 sequence: CASSLGSDSYEQYF. CDR3 DNA: TGTGCCAGCAGCTTAGGATCAGATTCCTACGAGCAGTACTTC.

The chain couples TRBV19 to TRBJ2-5, with TRBD1 identical over 10 bases. The CDR3 is made up of 15 amino acids. The ends lost 5 bases at V and 4 bases at J; junction bases unmatched: 7. The germline V gene has CDR1 LNHDA and CDR2 SQIVND (reference sequence). DNA of the CDR3: TGTGCCAGTAGTCCCGGACAGGGGGTGTTAGAGACCCAGTACTTC. It specifies CASSPGQGVLETQYF.

The chain is built from TRBV7-6 and TRBJ2-2; 9 bases map to TRBD1. Trimming at V came to 4 bases and at J to 0 bases, leaving 3 bases not matched to a gene. The CDR3 has 16 amino acids. Germline-derived CDR1 and CDR2 are SGHVS and FNYEAQ. CDR3 sequence (DNA): TGTGCCAGCAGCTCAAGACAGGGGGCGAACACCGGGGAGCTGTTTTTT. Translating it yields CASSSRQGANTGELFF.

This clone has more than one count but fewer than ten. Additional DNA sequences in this sample encode the identical CDR3. The chain uses TRBV28 and TRBJ1-2; D is uncertain. The CDR3 runs to 11 residues. V lost 7 bases and J 4 bases, leaving 7 bases between the germline ends. Germline CDR1 and CDR2: MDHEN and SYDVKM. The CDR3 sequence is CASTGAYGYTF. The CDR3 DNA follows: TGTGCCAGCACCGGTGCCTATGGCTACACCTTC.

V and J are TRBV6-5 and TRBJ1-1; tentatively, D is TRBD1 (5 bases). Per the germline V gene, CDR1 is MNHEY and CDR2 is SVGAGI. This CDR3 has 14 residues. The V gene lost 6 bases and the J gene lost 2 bases, with 13 bases spanning the gap. The CDR3 nucleotides read TGTGCCAGCAGCGTGAGCAGGGTTAACACTGAAGCTTTCTTT. Amino acid sequence: CASSVSRVNTEAFF.

J is TRBJ2-1 and V is TRBV28, with D unresolved. The CDR3 has 13 amino acids. V was cut by 5 bases and J by 4 bases, with 9 bases left in between. Germline CDR1 is MDHEN and CDR2 is SYDVKM. The CDR3: CASSRKPYNEQFF. Written as DNA, the CDR3 is TGTGCCAGCAGTCGAAAGCCATACAATGAGCAGTTCTTC.

The chain joins TRBV7-8 to TRBJ1-3; TRBD1 is a possible D gene (6 bases). The V end lost 0 bases, the J end lost 2 bases, and 14 bases lay between the germline ends. In germline, CDR1 is SGHVS, CDR2 FQNEAQ. This CDR3 is built from 17 residues. The DNA of the CDR3 is TGTGCCAGCAGCTTAGCACTTCGAGGGACACCTGGAAACACCATATATTTT. Translating gives CASSLALRGTPGNTIYF.

The rearrangement uses TRBV6-5 and TRBJ1-1, with D possibly matching TRBD1 (6 bases). The CDR3 has 13 residues. Per germline, CDR1 MNHEY and CDR2 SVGAGI. Trimming removed 4 bases from V and 7 bases from J, with 13 bases in between. CDR3 region: CASSFKGGDEAFF. CDR3 in DNA: TGTGCCAGCAGTTTCAAAGGGGGGGATGAAGCTTTCTTT.

The chain joins TRBV28 to TRBJ1-2, with 11 positions matching TRBD1. The CDR3 covers 15 residues. After removal of 5 bases from V and 7 bases from J, the junction contained 9 bases not matched to a gene. Per germline, CDR1 MDHEN and CDR2 SYDVKM. For the CDR3, the DNA is TGTGCCAGCAGTGTGGACAGGGGGCTGGTAATTGGCTACACCTTC. Protein sequence: CASSVDRGLVIGYTF.